A single sample is the source of the 20 T cell receptor beta chains below, sequenced in a study of T cell repertoires in ileal Crohn's disease. The time point here: neoterminal ileum biopsy at postoperative endoscopy, about 6 months after surgery. Repertoires were generated with immunoSEQ multiplex PCR, while TCRdb's copy carries only in-frame clones and drops some. Of 12,000 or so clones in the sample, roughly 73% were seen once. The sample taken for sequencing was ileal tissue. The receptors derive from an adult with Crohn's disease.

V is TRBV6-1 and J is TRBJ1-2; 7 bases fit TRBD1. CDR3 length: 13 residues. Germline V gene sequence: CDR1 MNHNS, CDR2 SASEGT. The V gene end was trimmed by 8 bases and the J gene end by 3 bases; junction bases not matched to a gene: 6. The CDR3 DNA sequence: TGTGCCAGCGTAAACAGGGGACACTATGGCTACACCTTC. As protein: CASVNRGHYGYTF.

Only a few counts were recorded for this clone. This sequence joins TRBV23-1 and TRBJ2-7; D unresolved. TRBV23-1 falls under the ORF class, with uncertain function. V was shortened by 2 bases and J by 2 bases, with 19 bases between the two germline ends. The length of the CDR3 is 17 residues. The CDR3 coding sequence is TGCGCCAGCAGTCAACCCCTCCGGCAGAGTTTTACCTACGAGCAGTACTTC. Encoded protein: CASSQPLRQSFTYEQYF.

The V and J genes are TRBV29-1 and TRBJ1-2; unclear D gene. The germline V gene has CDR1 SQVTM and CDR2 ANQGSEA. Deletions cut 5 bases from V and 5 bases from J, with 12 bases between. CDR3 length equals 12 residues. CDR3 protein: CSVSYGPYGYTF. CDR3 sequence (DNA): TGCAGCGTTAGTTATGGACCATATGGCTACACCTTC.

The gene calls are TRBV29-1 and TRBJ1-6; possibly TRBD1 for D (5 bases). CDR1 SQVTM and CDR2 ANQGSEA come from the germline V gene. There are 12 residues in the CDR3. Deletions cut 7 bases from V and 6 bases from J, with 10 bases between. This chain's CDR3 is CSAGGVNSPLHF. The CDR3, as DNA: TGCAGCGCCGGAGGGGTTAATTCACCCCTCCACTTT.

Only a few counts were recorded for this clone. The CDR3 is CASSLSTYYEQYF. The CDR3 DNA follows: TGTGCCAGCAGTTTATCCACGTACTACGAGCAGTACTTC. V usage is TRBV28 and J usage is TRBJ2-7; D is undetermined. This CDR3 comprises 13 residues. Germline CDR1 MDHEN, CDR2 SYDVKM. V was trimmed by 1 base and J by 3 bases, leaving 7 bases between them.

The chain links TRBV10-3 to TRBJ1-2; D is undetermined. CDR1 and CDR2 from the germline V gene are ENHRY and SYGVKD. V was trimmed by 2 bases and J by 6 bases, leaving 13 bases between them. This CDR3 is 14 amino acids long. The CDR3 protein is CAISEIEGGNGYTF. The CDR3 DNA follows: TGTGCCATCAGTGAGATTGAGGGTGGTAATGGCTACACCTTC.

This rearrangement joins TRBV5-5 to TRBJ2-7, with D perhaps matching TRBD1 (6 bases). V dropped 1 base and J dropped 0 bases, with 11 bases sitting between them. The germline V gene has CDR1 SGHKS and CDR2 YYEKEE (reference sequence). This CDR3 is 15 amino acids long. In DNA, the CDR3 is TGTGCCAGCAGCTTGTCCCAGGGGCCCTCCTACGAGCAGTACTTC. Amino acid sequence: CASSLSQGPSYEQYF.

V is TRBV11-3 and J is TRBJ2-1, with D possibly being TRBD1 or TRBD2 (5 bases each). Germline lookup yields CDR1 SGHNT and CDR2 YENEEA. This CDR3 comprises 15 residues. V was clipped by 5 bases and J by 3 bases, with 14 bases between them. Here the CDR3 reads CASSLGRGDYNEQFF. Written as DNA, the CDR3 is TGTGCCAGCAGCCTAGGAAGAGGGGACTACAATGAGCAGTTCTTC.

This clone was picked up one time. This chain joins TRBV27 and TRBJ2-1; possibly TRBD1 for D (6 bases). The CDR3 covers 13 residues. Germline CDR1 MNHEY, CDR2 SMNVEV (reference sequence). The ends were cut back, 5 bases at V and 4 bases at J, with 9 bases in the middle. Here the CDR3 reads CASSMTGYNEQFF. The DNA for the CDR3 is TGTGCCAGCAGTATGACAGGTTACAATGAGCAGTTCTTC.

This clone was seen a single time. The chain recombines TRBV5-1 with TRBJ2-7, with 8 bases identical to TRBD1. The V gene end was trimmed by 0 bases and the J gene end by 7 bases; junction bases not matched to a gene: 9. The CDR3 sequence is 15 residues long. Germline loops: CDR1 SGHRS, CDR2 YFSETQ. CDR3: CASSLGAGGAREQYF. The CDR3, as DNA: TGCGCCAGCAGCTTGGGGGCAGGGGGCGCGAGGGAGCAGTACTTC.

This clone was counted a single time. The chain joins TRBV5-1 to TRBJ1-2; TRBD1 aligns across 11 bases. CDR3 size: 14 residues. V was pared by 4 bases and J by 4 bases, with 3 bases of the junction left unmatched. Germline values: CDR1 SGHRS, CDR2 YFSETQ. This CDR3 is CASSPGTGGYGYTF. Here the CDR3 DNA reads TGCGCCAGCAGCCCCGGGACAGGGGGCTATGGCTACACCTTC.

This clone was observed a handful of times. The genes are TRBV2 and TRBJ2-3, with 10 bases aligning to TRBD1. The V segment lost 6 bases and the J segment 1 base; nucleotides outside the gene matches: 4. CDR3 length equals 15 residues. Germline CDR1 SNHLY, CDR2 FYNNEI. The CDR3 reads CASSVGTGGTDTQYF. CDR3 DNA sequence: TGTGCCAGCAGCGTCGGGACAGGGGGCACAGATACGCAGTATTTT.

The CDR3 DNA follows: TGTGCCAGCAGTTTTCGGCTAGCACCCGAGCAGTTCTTC. This translates into CASSFRLAPEQFF. The V and J genes are TRBV28 and TRBJ2-1; D is possibly TRBD2 (5 bases). V was clipped by 3 bases and J by 10 bases, with 13 bases between them. The CDR3 runs 13 residues. Germline V gene sequence: CDR1 MDHEN, CDR2 SYDVKM.

This clone appeared a single time. J is TRBJ2-3 and V is TRBV2; 11 bases map to TRBD2. This CDR3 contains 15 residues. With V trimmed by 6 bases and J by 2 bases, 4 bases remained unmatched. CDR1 is SNHLY, CDR2 FYNNEI, per germline. The chain's CDR3 is CASSPTSGDTDTQYF. The CDR3 DNA sequence: TGTGCCAGCAGCCCGACTAGCGGGGACACAGATACGCAGTATTTT. Full variable domain (remainder filled in from reference TRBV2 and TRBJ2-3): EPEVTQTPSHQVTQMGQEVILRCVPISNHLYFYWYRQILGQKVEFLVSFYNNEISEKSEIFDDQFSVERPDGSNFTLKIRSTKLEDSAMYFCASSPTSGDTDTQYFGPGTRLTVL.

This clone was seen a handful of times. CDR3 in amino acids: CASSQEAEMSNYGYTF. The CDR3 coding sequence is TGTGCCAGCAGCCAAGAAGCAGAAATGAGCAACTATGGCTACACCTTC. This chain joins TRBV4-2 and TRBJ1-2; D is unclear. The CDR3 extends over 16 amino acids. With 0 bases removed from V and 2 bases from J, the gap between germline ends came to 13 bases. The V gene's germline CDR1 is LGHNA and CDR2 YNFKEQ.

This chain connects TRBV6-5 to TRBJ2-1; D may be TRBD1 or TRBD2 (5 bases each). The CDR3 totals 14 residues. Germline-derived CDR1 and CDR2 are MNHEY and SVGAGI. The V end was cut by 5 bases, the J end by 7 bases, with 15 bases between. CDR3 sequence reads: CASSPTGLRNEQFF. In DNA, the CDR3 is TGTGCCAGCAGTCCGACGGGGCTAAGGAATGAGCAGTTCTTC.

The gene calls are TRBV4-1 and TRBJ1-2, with 8 bases fitting TRBD1. Trimming at V came to 2 bases and at J to 7 bases, leaving 6 bases not matched to a gene. The CDR3 runs 14 residues. Germline-derived CDR1 and CDR2 are MGHRA and YSYEKL. Here the CDR3 DNA reads TGCGCCAGCAGCCAACGGACAGGGTCGATTGGCTACACCTTC. This encodes CASSQRTGSIGYTF.

The CDR3, as DNA: TGCGCCAGCAGCTTCGGACTCGCCCGCGAGACCCAGTACTTC. It translates to CASSFGLARETQYF. V and J are TRBV5-1 and TRBJ2-5; possibly TRBD2 for D (5 bases). The V gene lost 2 bases and the J gene lost 5 bases, with 13 bases spanning the gap. Germline-derived CDR1 and CDR2 are SGHRS and YFSETQ. The CDR3 spans 14 residues.

This clone was counted a single time. This chain joins TRBV7-3 and TRBJ2-2; D is ambiguous. V gave up 5 bases and J gave up 6 bases, with 16 bases separating them. The CDR3 runs to 15 residues. CDR1 and CDR2 from the germline V gene are SGHTA and FQGTGA. This CDR3 reads CASSLQGPSAGELFF. For the CDR3, the DNA is TGTGCCAGCAGCCTACAAGGGCCCTCGGCCGGGGAGCTGTTTTTT. The variable domain in full, completed from reference TRBV7-3 and TRBJ2-2, reads GAGVSQTPSNKVTEKGKYVELRCDPISGHTALYWYRQSLGQGPEFLIYFQGTGAADDSGLPNDRFFAVRPEGSVSTLKIQRTERGDSAVYLCASSLQGPSAGELFFGEGSRLTVL.

The rearrangement joins TRBV11-2 to TRBJ1-2; D gene ambiguous. The V gene's germline CDR1 is SGHAT and CDR2 FQNNGV. CDR3 length: 12 amino acids. V lost 1 base, J lost 4 bases, and 4 bases lay in between. CDR3 region: CASSLGGYGYTF. The CDR3 DNA follows: TGTGCCAGCAGCTTAGGGGGCTATGGCTACACCTTC.